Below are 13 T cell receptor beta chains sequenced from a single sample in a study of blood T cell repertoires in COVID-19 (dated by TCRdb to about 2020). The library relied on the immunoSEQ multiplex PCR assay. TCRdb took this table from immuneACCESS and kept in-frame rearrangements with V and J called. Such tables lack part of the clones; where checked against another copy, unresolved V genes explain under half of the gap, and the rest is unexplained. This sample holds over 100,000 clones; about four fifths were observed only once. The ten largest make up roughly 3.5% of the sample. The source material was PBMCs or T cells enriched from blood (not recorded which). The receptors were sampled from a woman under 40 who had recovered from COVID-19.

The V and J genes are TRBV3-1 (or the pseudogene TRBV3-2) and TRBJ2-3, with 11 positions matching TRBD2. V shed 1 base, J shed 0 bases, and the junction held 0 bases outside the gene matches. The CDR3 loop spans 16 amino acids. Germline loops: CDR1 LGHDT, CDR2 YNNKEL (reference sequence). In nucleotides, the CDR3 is TGTGCCAGCAGCCAAGGGACTAGCGGGAGCACAGATACGCAGTATTTT. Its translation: CASSQGTSGSTDTQYF.

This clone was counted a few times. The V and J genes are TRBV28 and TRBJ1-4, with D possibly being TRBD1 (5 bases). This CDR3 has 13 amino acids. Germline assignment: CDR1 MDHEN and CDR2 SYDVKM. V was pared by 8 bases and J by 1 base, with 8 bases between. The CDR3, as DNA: TGTGCCAGCTTAAGGGGAACTAATGAAAAACTGTTTTTT. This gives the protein CASLRGTNEKLFF.

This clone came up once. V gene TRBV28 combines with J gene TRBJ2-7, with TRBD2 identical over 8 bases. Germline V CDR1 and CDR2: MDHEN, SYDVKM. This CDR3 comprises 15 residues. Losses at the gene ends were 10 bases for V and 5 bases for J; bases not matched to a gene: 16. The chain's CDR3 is CATAPPGAGAHEQYF. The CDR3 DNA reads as TGTGCCACTGCCCCCCCTGGAGCGGGAGCCCACGAGCAGTACTTC. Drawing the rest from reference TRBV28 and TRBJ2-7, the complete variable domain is DVKVTQSSRYLVKRTGEKVFLECVQDMDHENMFWYRQDPGLGLRLIYFSYDVKMKEKGDIPEGYSVSREKKERFSLILESASTNQTSMYLCATAPPGAGAHEQYFGPGTRLTVT.

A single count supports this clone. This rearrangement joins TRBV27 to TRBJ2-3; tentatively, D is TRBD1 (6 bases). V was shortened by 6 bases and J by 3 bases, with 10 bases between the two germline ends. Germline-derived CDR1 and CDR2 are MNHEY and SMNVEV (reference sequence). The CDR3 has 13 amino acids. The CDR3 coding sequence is TGTGCCAGCAGGAAAACAGGGACAGATACGCAGTATTTT. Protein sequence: CASRKTGTDTQYF.

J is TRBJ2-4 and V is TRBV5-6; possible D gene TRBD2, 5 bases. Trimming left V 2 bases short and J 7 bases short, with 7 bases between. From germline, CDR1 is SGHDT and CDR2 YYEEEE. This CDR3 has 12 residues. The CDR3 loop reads CASSFGENIQYF. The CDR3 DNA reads TGTGCCAGCAGCTTCGGGGAGAACATTCAGTACTTC.

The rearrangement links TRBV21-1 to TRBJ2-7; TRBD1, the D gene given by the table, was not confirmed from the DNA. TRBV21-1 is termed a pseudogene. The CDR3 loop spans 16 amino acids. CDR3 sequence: CASSKEGDRGLFGQYF. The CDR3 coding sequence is TGTGCCAGCAGCAAAGAGGGGGACAGGGGGCTGTTTGGGCAGTACTTC.

CDR3 sequence: CASSLVQNTGELFF. In DNA form, the CDR3 reads TGTGCCAGCAGCTTAGTCCAGAATACCGGGGAGCTGTTTTTT. The rearrangement joins TRBV11-2 to TRBJ2-2, with D uncertain. This CDR3 spans 14 amino acids. V was trimmed by 1 base and J by 5 bases, leaving 8 bases between them. Germline V gene lookup returns CDR1 SGHAT and CDR2 FQNNGV.

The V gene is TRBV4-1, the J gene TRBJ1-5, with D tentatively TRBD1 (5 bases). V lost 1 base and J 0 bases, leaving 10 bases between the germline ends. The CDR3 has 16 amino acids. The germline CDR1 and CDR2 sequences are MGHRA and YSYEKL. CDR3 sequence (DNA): TGCGCCAGCAGCCAAGTACAGGTATATAGCAATCAGCCCCAGCATTTT. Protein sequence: CASSQVQVYSNQPQHF.

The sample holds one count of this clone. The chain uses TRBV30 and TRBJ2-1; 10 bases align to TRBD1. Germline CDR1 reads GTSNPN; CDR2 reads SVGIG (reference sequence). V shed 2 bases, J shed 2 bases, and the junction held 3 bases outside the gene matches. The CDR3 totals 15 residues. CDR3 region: CAWSKGQGPYNEQFF. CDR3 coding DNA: TGTGCCTGGAGTAAGGGACAGGGGCCCTACAATGAGCAGTTCTTC. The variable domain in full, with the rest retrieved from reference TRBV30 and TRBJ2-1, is SQTIHQWPATLVQPVGSPLSLECTVEGTSNPNLYWYRQAAGRGLQLLFYSVGIGQISSEVPQNLSASRPQDRQFILSSKKLLLSDSGFYLCAWSKGQGPYNEQFFGPGTRLTVL.

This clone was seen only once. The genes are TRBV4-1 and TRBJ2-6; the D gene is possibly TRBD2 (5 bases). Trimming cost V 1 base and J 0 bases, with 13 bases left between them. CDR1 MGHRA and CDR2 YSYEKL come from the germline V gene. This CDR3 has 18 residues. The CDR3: CASSQGRQANSGANVLTF. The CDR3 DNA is TGCGCCAGCAGCCAAGGGAGGCAGGCGAACTCTGGGGCCAACGTCCTGACTTTC.

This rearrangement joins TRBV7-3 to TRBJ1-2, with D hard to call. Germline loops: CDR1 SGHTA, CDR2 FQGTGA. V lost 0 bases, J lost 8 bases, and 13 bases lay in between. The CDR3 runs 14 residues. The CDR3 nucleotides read TGTGCCAGCAGCTTAACAACGGGTTTCGGCGGCTACACCTTC. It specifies CASSLTTGFGGYTF.

The CDR3, as DNA: TGTGCCAGCAGCTTGGGATCGGGAAGAACCTACAATGAGCAGTTCTTC. It is translated as CASSLGSGRTYNEQFF. V and J are TRBV5-6 and TRBJ2-1; D is possibly TRBD2 (5 bases). The CDR3 spans 16 residues. Germline CDR1 reads SGHDT; CDR2 reads YYEEEE. Between the trimmed V and J ends, which lost 0 bases and 2 bases, there was a span of 12 bases.

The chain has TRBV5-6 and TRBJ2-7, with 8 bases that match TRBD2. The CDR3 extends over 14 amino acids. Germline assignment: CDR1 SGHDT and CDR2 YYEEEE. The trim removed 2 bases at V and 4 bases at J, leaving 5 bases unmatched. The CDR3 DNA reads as TGTGCCAGCAGCTTTGAGGGACTAGTTTACGAGCAGTACTTC. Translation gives CASSFEGLVYEQYF. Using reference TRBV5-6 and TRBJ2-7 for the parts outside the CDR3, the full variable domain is DAGVTQSPTHLIKTRGQQVTLRCSPKSGHDTVSWYQQALGQGPQFIFQYYEEEERQRGNFPDRFSGHQFPNYSSELNVNALLLGDSALYLCASSFEGLVYEQYFGPGTRLTVT.